A selection of T cell receptor beta chains follows, all from one sample in a study of cytomegalovirus exposure and HLA in healthy donors. Sequencing used immunoSEQ multiplex PCR; TCRdb keeps in-frame clones, though not all of them. Of roughly 100,000 clones in the sample, around three quarters were seen once. Sequencing used PBMCs. The receptors derive from a woman aged 18-30 years in good health and CMV-seropositive. Each CDR3 is given with its conserved first and last residue. D genes are given only for firm matches. The size of a clone is reported for some rows only, either as once, few or many, or as a class for expanded clones.

>14|NA|TRBV6-5|TRBJ1-6|TRBD1
CASSLDRVNSPLHF
TGTGCCAGCAGCCTCGACAGGGTGAATTCACCCCTCCACTTT
>16|few|TRBV4-3|TRBJ2-1|NA
CASSQILSSAWGEQFF
TGCGCCAGCAGCCAAATTCTGTCTAGCGCATGGGGTGAGCAGTTCTTC
>14|once|TRBV9|TRBJ2-7|TRBD1
CASSVTGQGYEQYF
TGTGCCAGCAGCGTAACCGGACAGGGGTACGAGCAGTACTTC
>17|NA|TRBV28|TRBJ2-3|TRBD2
CASIAEGLATPTDTQYF
TGTGCCAGCATCGCGGAAGGACTAGCGACTCCCACAGATACGCAGTATTTT
>15|few|TRBV6-5|TRBJ2-7|TRBD2
CASSYEGGSSYEQYF
TGTGCCAGCAGTTACGAAGGCGGGAGCTCCTACGAGCAGTACTTC
>14|once|TRBV28|TRBJ1-2|NA
CAAAELPGNRGYTF
TGTGCCGCGGCTGAACTACCAGGGAATCGTGGCTACACCTTC
>13|few|TRBV29-1|TRBJ2-7|NA
CSVVGSRENEQYF
TGCAGCGTTGTCGGTAGCCGGGAAAACGAGCAGTACTTC
>16|NA|TRBV5-1|TRBJ1-1|TRBD1
CASSIDRGHINTEAFF
TGCGCCAGCAGCATTGACAGGGGGCATATAAACACTGAAGCTTTCTTT
>15|NA|TRBV5-6|TRBJ2-7|TRBD1
CASSLPGQLAYEQYF
TGTGCCAGCAGCCTTCCGGGACAGCTCGCCTACGAGCAGTACTTC
>15|NA|TRBV9|TRBJ1-5|NA
CASSVGGTAGQPQHF
TGTGCCAGCAGCGTAGGTGGTACCGCCGGTCAGCCCCAGCATTTT
>16|NA|TRBV6-1|TRBJ1-5|TRBD1
CASSDDRALFRQPQHF
TGTGCCAGCAGTGACGACAGGGCTCTGTTTAGACAGCCCCAGCATTTT
>15|NA|TRBV9|TRBJ2-7|TRBD2
CASSQDGLAFNEQYF
TGTGCCAGCAGCCAAGACGGACTAGCGTTCAACGAGCAGTACTTC
>15|NA|TRBV5-8|TRBJ2-7|NA
CASSLGQGSSYEQYF
TGTGCCAGCAGCTTGGGGCAGGGTAGCTCCTACGAGCAGTACTTC
>15|few|TRBV27|TRBJ2-1|NA
CASSLLGGQYNEQFF
TGTGCCAGCAGTTTATTGGGGGGACAGTACAATGAGCAGTTCTTC
>13|NA|TRBV4-2|TRBJ1-2|NA
CASRETVNYGYTF
TGTGCCAGCAGGGAGACGGTAAACTATGGCTACACCTTC
>13|NA|TRBV5-1|TRBJ1-6|NA
CASSSGGGSPLHF
TGCGCCAGCAGCTCTGGAGGAGGTTCACCCCTCCACTTT
>13|NA|TRBV25-1|TRBJ1-1|NA
CASSDTGITEAFF
TGTGCCAGCAGTGACACAGGGATCACTGAAGCTTTCTTT
>14|NA|TRBV6-5|TRBJ1-2|NA
CASRDRTSNYGYTF
TGTGCCAGCCGAGACAGGACTTCTAACTATGGCTACACCTTC
>19|few|TRBV7-3|TRBJ2-3|NA
CASSLTGPGGNEITDTQYF
TGTGCCAGCAGCTTAACCGGTCCAGGGGGGAACGAAATCACAGATACGCAGTATTTT
>17|NA|TRBV4-1|TRBJ2-5|NA
CASSQGGRANFKETQYF
TGCGCCAGCAGCCAAGGTGGCAGGGCTAATTTTAAAGAGACCCAGTACTTC
>14|NA|TRBV5-8|TRBJ1-6|NA
CASSSGQYNSPLHF
TGTGCCAGCAGCTCCGGACAGTATAATTCACCCCTCCACTTT
>14|few|TRBV7-9|TRBJ2-5|NA
CASFSGISSETQYF
TGTGCCAGCTTTTCCGGGATATCGTCGGAGACCCAGTACTTC
>11|few|TRBV2|TRBJ2-1|NA
CASSQGNEQFF
TGTGCCAGCTCGCAGGGGAATGAGCAGTTCTTC
>15|NA|TRBV7-8|TRBJ2-7|TRBD2
CASSSLAVASYEQYF
TGTGCCAGCAGCTCGCTAGCGGTCGCCTCCTACGAGCAGTACTTC
>17|NA|TRBV27|TRBJ2-7|NA
CASSSRAGKSWTYEQYF
TGTGCCAGCAGTTCACGAGCGGGTAAAAGTTGGACCTACGAGCAGTACTTC
>15|NA|TRBV12-2|TRBJ2-2|NA
CASRPLGGCTGELFF
TGTGCAAGTCGCCCTCTAGGCGGATGCACCGGGGAGCTGTTTTTT
>15|NA|TRBV4-2|TRBJ2-2|NA
CASSQVLGSTGELFF
TGTGCCAGCAGCCAAGTTCTCGGGAGCACCGGGGAGCTGTTTTTT
>12|few|TRBV9|TRBJ1-4|NA
CASRGWDEKLFF
TGTGCCAGTCGAGGGTGGGATGAAAAACTGTTTTTT
>13|few|TRBV27|TRBJ1-2|NA
CASSPTSGKGYTF
TGTGCCAGCAGCCCGACCTCAGGAAAGGGCTACACCTTC
>16|NA|TRBV5-1|TRBJ2-2|TRBD2
CASSRAGGGNTGELFF
TGCGCCAGCAGTCGAGCGGGAGGCGGGAACACCGGGGAGCTGTTTTTT
>13|few|TRBV7-8|TRBJ2-7|NA
CASSWAGSSEQYF
TGTGCCAGCAGCTGGGCGGGGAGCTCCGAGCAGTACTTC
>12|NA|TRBV28|TRBJ2-2|NA
CASTRNTGELFF
TGTGCCAGCACCAGGAACACCGGGGAGCTGTTTTTT
>14|NA|TRBV7-8|TRBJ1-4|NA
CASSSTEFNEKLFF
TGTGCCAGCAGCTCGACAGAATTTAATGAAAAACTGTTTTTT
>14|NA|TRBV19|TRBJ2-1|TRBD2
CASSRGLAASEQFF
TGTGCCAGTAGTAGGGGACTAGCGGCCAGTGAGCAGTTCTTC
>13|NA|TRBV6-1|TRBJ2-5|NA
CASSRGLQETQYF
TGTGCCAGCAGTAGGGGCCTCCAAGAGACCCAGTACTTC
>16|once|TRBV19|TRBJ2-7|NA
CASRSRGAAGLGEQYF
TGTGCCAGTAGGAGCCGTGGGGCCGCCGGCTTGGGGGAGCAGTACTTC
>14|NA|TRBV19|TRBJ1-5|TRBD1
CASRGTGDDQPQHF
TGTGCCAGTAGGGGGACAGGGGATGATCAGCCCCAGCATTTT
>16|NA|TRBV9|TRBJ2-3|TRBD2
CASSLRLAGGTDTQYF
TGTGCCAGCAGCCTAAGACTAGCGGGAGGCACAGATACGCAGTATTTT
>17|NA|TRBV29-1|TRBJ1-1|TRBD1
CSASTGWQGVRYTEAFF
TGCAGCGCCTCTACAGGGTGGCAGGGGGTACGCTACACTGAAGCTTTCTTT
>16|NA|TRBV6-5|TRBJ1-4|NA
CASSYSTPGLTEKLFF
TGTGCCAGCAGTTACTCAACCCCAGGGTTGACGGAAAAACTGTTTTTT
>13|NA|TRBV19|TRBJ1-2|NA
CASSRRGNYGYTF
TGTGCCAGTAGTAGAAGGGGGAACTATGGCTACACCTTC
>15|NA|TRBV7-9|TRBJ2-6|NA
CASSTRSNLANVLTF
TGTGCCAGCAGCACGAGATCTAATTTGGCCAACGTCCTGACTTTC
>14|NA|TRBV9|TRBJ2-7|TRBD1
CASSGGQGSYEQYF
TGTGCCAGCAGCGGGGGACAGGGTTCCTACGAGCAGTACTTC